The rows below give T cell receptor beta chains drawn from one sample of a study of persistence of HIV-infected CD4 T cells. Assay: immunoSEQ multiplex PCR; the TCRdb copy retains only in-frame clones and omits some. The table shows tens of thousands of clones, with roughly 92% occurring only once. These receptors' antigens are unknown. The sample was CD4+ T cells sorted from PBMCs after roughly 18-hour stimulation, taken from a patient who received antiretroviral therapy. The origin of the receptors is an adult man with HIV who was CMV-seropositive. CDR3s include the opening cysteine and the closing phenylalanine or tryptophan. The D gene is left open where the match is weak.

j_call v_call d_call cdr3_aa
TRBJ2-7 TRBV7-3 TRBD1 CASSSGQGALDEQYF
TRBJ1-1 TRBV2 TRBD1 CASSQTGEVTEAFF
TRBJ2-6 TRBV5-4 TRBD1 CASLRGQGAIPGANVLTF
TRBJ2-2 TRBV11-3 TRBD1 CASSLQDRGLESNTGELFF
TRBJ1-4 TRBV2 NA CASKATNEKLFF
TRBJ1-1 TRBV18 NA CASSPGPPSGRTEAFF
TRBJ2-2 TRBV11-1 NA CASSSKVAPTGELFF
TRBJ2-7 TRBV2 NA CASSKGGAAGNEQYF
TRBJ2-3 TRBV3-1/TRBV3-2 NA CASSQDWSTDTQYF
TRBJ2-4 TRBV19 NA CASSIWGSNIQYF
TRBJ2-1 TRBV2 NA CASRVWVNNEQFF
TRBJ2-5 TRBV6-5 NA CASSPPGQETQYF
TRBJ2-1 TRBV27 NA CASSLGGQWGEQFF
TRBJ2-7 TRBV4-2 NA CASSQDPRDYEQYF
TRBJ1-5 TRBV12-3/TRBV12-4 NA CASRRDENQPQHF
TRBJ2-3 TRBV2 TRBD1 CASCGQGVDTQYF
TRBJ2-3 TRBV7-9 TRBD2 CASSPSGGLDTQYF
TRBJ1-2 TRBV6-5 NA CASSRQINYGYTF
TRBJ1-2 TRBV5-4 TRBD1 CASSWDRGFDGYTF
TRBJ1-5 TRBV6-1 NA CASSEVRNQPQHF
TRBJ2-1 TRBV28 NA CASSSDDEQFF
TRBJ1-5 TRBV10-3 TRBD1 CAISEGRKGDRLNQPQHF
TRBJ2-1 TRBV6-6 NA CASSLTGSSNNEQFF
TRBJ2-3 TRBV6-5 NA CASSYGRLFGDTQYF
TRBJ2-7 TRBV6-1 TRBD1 CASSDGTGGLYEQYF
TRBJ2-3 TRBV28 NA CASFGEGTDTQYF
TRBJ2-2 TRBV6-6 TRBD2 CASSYVAGVGELFF
TRBJ2-7 TRBV10-1 TRBD1 CASRESLTGTYEQYF
TRBJ1-2 TRBV5-1 NA CASSTDGVYGYTF
TRBJ2-1 TRBV9 TRBD1 CASSVGDSYNEQFF
TRBJ2-3 TRBV15 NA CATSRDDSGGLTDTQYF
TRBJ2-3 TRBV28 NA CASSSPSGPTDTQYF
TRBJ1-1 TRBV5-1 TRBD1 CASSQGVMNTEAFF
TRBJ1-6 TRBV7-9 TRBD1 CASSLADRANSPLHF
TRBJ2-7 TRBV18 TRBD1 CASSRGQHEQYF
TRBJ1-2 TRBV2 NA CASSEGPRSPYGYTF
TRBJ1-4 TRBV28 TRBD1 CASSYRGLNNEKLFF
TRBJ2-1 TRBV30 TRBD2 CAWSGDSGGAYNEQFF
TRBJ1-2 TRBV3-1/TRBV3-2 NA CASSQDLAGPYGYTF
TRBJ2-1 TRBV4-1 TRBD2 CASSGLAGGNNEQFF
TRBJ1-1 TRBV19 NA CASSPEGVNTEAFF
TRBJ2-3 TRBV7-2 NA CASITKRTTDTQYF
TRBJ2-3 TRBV5-4 NA CASSLWADTQYF
TRBJ2-2 TRBV7-7 TRBD2 CASSRGRAGDTGELFF
TRBJ2-3 TRBV28 NA CASRTQRIDTQYF
TRBJ2-2 TRBV7-2 TRBD2 CASRRGSANTGELFF
TRBJ2-7 TRBV6-5 TRBD1 CASSSPSGTGDGEQYF
TRBJ2-7 TRBV24-1 TRBD1 CATSDVTGYEQYF
TRBJ2-7 TRBV10-3 TRBD2 CAIRGASGGLSYEQYF
TRBJ2-3 TRBV5-1 NA CASSLAREPDTQYF
TRBJ2-3 TRBV2 NA CASSALRKRGTDTQYF
TRBJ2-7 TRBV5-1 TRBD1 CASSLQTGGLSEQYF
TRBJ1-4 TRBV6-4 TRBD1 CAGARRGQATNEKLFF